The next 26 T cell receptor beta chains were all read from a single sample in a study of T cell responses to AZD1222 COVID-19 vaccine. Profiled with immunoSEQ multiplex PCR; TCRdb holds only in-frame clones, not every one. This sample carries 100,000 or so clones, nearly 90% of them seen once, and the ten largest clones take about 2.9%. The sample was peripheral blood, taken on day 0 of AZD1222 vaccination. All receptors derive from an adult in good health.

The table lists this clone with a few counts. The chain carries TRBV6-2 or TRBV6-3 and TRBJ1-5; D is unclear. With 5 bases removed from V and 0 bases from J, the gap between germline ends came to 14 bases. There are 16 residues in the CDR3. CDR1 and CDR2 from the germline V gene are MNHEY and SVGEGT. This CDR3 reads CASSRAGDYSNQPQHF. In nucleotides, the CDR3 is TGTGCCAGCAGTAGGGCAGGCGATTATAGCAATCAGCCCCAGCATTTT.

This chain joins TRBV12-3 or TRBV12-4 and TRBJ2-6; D is ambiguous. Trimming took 6 bases from V and 11 from J, leaving 8 bases between them. This CDR3 spans 11 amino acids. This CDR3 is CASSKTDVLTF. CDR3 nucleotides: TGTGCCAGCAGCAAGACTGACGTCCTGACTTTC.

This sequence joins TRBV21-1 and TRBJ1-1. TRBV21-1 is classified as a pseudogene. The CDR3 consists of 14 residues. The CDR3 DNA follows: TGTGCCAGCAGCGGGGGGTGGATGAACACTGAAGCTTTCTTT. It specifies CASSGGWMNTEAFF.

The chain has TRBV7-9 and TRBJ2-6; D not resolved. Deletions cut 6 bases from V and 0 bases from J, with 3 bases between. The CDR3 totals 13 residues. The V gene's germline CDR1 is SEHNR and CDR2 FQNEAQ (reference sequence). The CDR3 protein is CASSPSGANVLTF. In DNA form, the CDR3 reads TGTGCCAGCAGTCCCTCTGGGGCCAACGTCCTGACTTTC.

The chain links TRBV18 to TRBJ1-5; 7 bases fit TRBD1. This CDR3 is built from 16 residues. CDR1 and CDR2 from the germline V gene are KGHSH and LQKENI. V dropped 1 base and J dropped 5; count of bases not matched to a gene: 8. The CDR3 DNA reads TGTGCCAGCTCACCACGACAGGGCGGGGACTATCAGCCCCAGCATTTT. Translated: CASSPRQGGDYQPQHF.

The V gene is TRBV30, the J gene TRBJ1-2; D not certain. V shed 3 bases and J shed 8 bases, with 25 bases lying between them. The V gene's germline CDR1 is GTSNPN and CDR2 SVGIG (reference sequence). The CDR3 loop spans 16 amino acids. The CDR3 sequence: CAWSAPGEGFFRGYTF. DNA for the CDR3: TGTGCCTGGAGCGCGCCCGGGGAGGGATTTTTTCGCGGCTACACCTTC.

The chain couples TRBV7-9 to TRBJ2-1; D is uncertain. This CDR3 contains 12 residues. Germline V gene data show CDR1 as SEHNR and CDR2 as FQNEAQ (reference sequence). Between the trimmed V and J ends, which lost 5 bases and 4 bases, there was a span of 6 bases. The CDR3, as DNA: TGTGCCAGCAGCCAGAGGTACAATGAGCAGTTCTTC. It yields the protein CASSQRYNEQFF.

V and J are TRBV5-5 and TRBJ1-2; D uncertain. The V gene lost 3 bases and the J gene lost 8 bases, with 14 bases spanning the gap. Per the germline V gene, CDR1 is SGHKS and CDR2 is YYEKEE (reference sequence). The CDR3 has 13 residues. DNA for the CDR3: TGTGCCAGCAGCTCGAGGCCCTCGGAGGGCTACACCTTC. It codes for CASSSRPSEGYTF.

J is TRBJ2-4 and V is TRBV4-1, with no clear D. This CDR3 region has 11 residues. Trimming took 1 base from V and 9 from J, leaving 4 bases between them. Germline loops: CDR1 MGHRA, CDR2 YSYEKL. The CDR3 reads CASSQGIIQYF. For the CDR3, the DNA is TGCGCCAGCAGCCAAGGGATCATTCAGTACTTC.

The chain is built from TRBV20-1 and TRBJ2-3; 12 nucleotides agree with TRBD2. The CDR3 totals 17 residues. Trimming took 3 bases from V and 1 from J; bases not matched to a gene: 8. Germline V gives CDR1 DFQATT, CDR2 SNEGSKA (reference sequence). The CDR3 region has the DNA TGCAGTGCTAGTGTCCTAGCGGGGGGGCCGGGCACAGATACGCAGTATTTT. Translated: CSASVLAGGPGTDTQYF.

The chain is built from TRBV5-1 and TRBJ1-1; D is unclear. The CDR3 sequence is 13 residues long. The V end lost 4 bases, the J end lost 1 base, and 8 bases lay between the germline ends. CDR1 is SGHRS and CDR2 is YFSETQ in the germline V gene. Here the CDR3 reads CASSPGGNTEAFF. Here the CDR3 DNA reads TGCGCCAGCAGCCCAGGCGGGAACACTGAAGCTTTCTTT.

In its sample, this clone was seen once. The genes are TRBV9 and TRBJ2-2; 7 nucleotides match TRBD1. Unmatched junction bases numbered 2, after V lost 5 bases and J lost 7 bases. The CDR3 totals 12 residues. Germline assignment: CDR1 SGDLS and CDR2 YYNGEE. As DNA, the CDR3 is TGTGCCAGCAGGGCAGGGGGCGGGGAGCTGTTTTTT. This encodes CASRAGGGELFF.

The chain links TRBV2 to TRBJ2-2; D not resolved. This CDR3 has 13 amino acids. Per the germline V gene, CDR1 is SNHLY and CDR2 is FYNNEI. Deletions cut 3 bases from V and 9 bases from J, with 11 bases between. This CDR3 reads CASSEGGVRELFF. The CDR3, as DNA: TGTGCCAGCAGTGAGGGTGGTGTGAGGGAGCTGTTTTTT.

This rearrangement joins TRBV4-2 to TRBJ2-2; no clear D. This CDR3 spans 14 amino acids. Germline CDR1 reads LGHNA; CDR2 reads YNFKEQ. The V and J ends lost 0 bases and 2 bases respectively, with 4 bases between them. The CDR3 loop is CASSQDKNTGELFF. The CDR3 nucleotides are TGTGCCAGCAGCCAAGATAAAAACACCGGGGAGCTGTTTTTT.

This chain joins TRBV27 and TRBJ2-5, with 12 bases lining up with TRBD2. Germline V gene sequence: CDR1 MNHEY, CDR2 SMNVEV (reference sequence). J gave up 4 bases and V 0 bases, and 0 bases lay outside the gene matches. CDR3 length: 15 residues. In nucleotides, the CDR3 is TGTGCCAGCAGTTTATCGACTAGCGGGAGAGAGACCCAGTACTTC. This encodes CASSLSTSGRETQYF.

The genes are TRBV5-6 and TRBJ1-5; D gene uncertain. From germline, CDR1 is SGHDT and CDR2 YYEEEE. Deletions cut 3 bases from V and 2 bases from J, with 6 bases between. CDR3 length equals 13 residues. CDR3 nucleotides: TGTGCCAGCAGCTCGCTCGGCAATCAGCCCCAGCATTTT. Translated: CASSSLGNQPQHF.

The chain carries TRBV18 and TRBJ1-5; D unresolved. The CDR3 extends over 13 amino acids. The germline gives CDR1 KGHSH, CDR2 LQKENI. The V end lost 2 bases, the J end lost 5 bases, and 7 bases lay between the germline ends. The CDR3 protein is CASSPGLYQPQHF. The CDR3 bases are TGTGCCAGCTCACCAGGGTTGTATCAGCCCCAGCATTTT.

The V gene is TRBV5-6, the J gene TRBJ2-6; D unclear. V was clipped by 8 bases and J by 2 bases, with 11 bases between them. Germline CDR1 reads SGHDT; CDR2 reads YYEEEE. This CDR3 is built from 14 residues. Written as DNA, the CDR3 is TGTGCCAGTCGTGGGCCACCTGGGGCCAACGTCCTGACTTTC. This gives the protein CASRGPPGANVLTF.

A single count supports this clone. The chain combines TRBV7-6 with TRBJ1-4; maybe TRBD1 (6 bases). The germline gives CDR1 SGHVS, CDR2 FNYEAQ. This CDR3 comprises 15 residues. Trimming removed 5 bases at V and 0 bases at J, with 10 bases between. The CDR3 region is CASSPQGSTNEKLFF. The DNA of the CDR3 is TGTGCCAGCAGCCCACAGGGTTCAACTAATGAAAAACTGTTTTTT.

This chain connects TRBV4-3 to TRBJ2-1, with 7 bases fitting TRBD1. CDR3 length: 15 amino acids. Per germline, CDR1 LGHNA and CDR2 YSLEER. Germline trimming cut 4 bases from V and 6 bases from J; bases unmatched to any gene: 9. The CDR3 loop is CASSPRAGGPNEQFF. CDR3 DNA: TGCGCCAGCAGCCCCCGGGCAGGGGGACCCAATGAGCAGTTCTTC.

V is TRBV7-8 and J is TRBJ1-2; perhaps TRBD1 as D (5 bases). CDR1 is SGHVS and CDR2 is FQNEAQ in the germline V gene. This CDR3 has 14 amino acids. Trimming stripped 5 bases from V and 4 bases from J, with 14 bases between. CDR3: CASSPGRQGYGYTF. For the CDR3, the DNA is TGTGCCAGCAGCCCTGGGCGGCAGGGCTATGGCTACACCTTC.

The genes are TRBV15 and TRBJ2-3; maybe TRBD2 (6 bases). The CDR3 is 15 residues long. Trimming pared 6 bases from V and 2 bases from J, leaving 15 bases between. Germline V gene lookup returns CDR1 LNHNV and CDR2 YYDKDF (reference sequence). The CDR3 spells CATSSGLLFTDTQYF. The DNA of the CDR3 is TGTGCCACCAGTTCGGGACTCCTCTTCACAGATACGCAGTATTTT.

The V gene is TRBV6-5, the J gene TRBJ2-6, with 7 bases fitting TRBD1. The V segment lost 2 bases and the J segment 9 bases; nucleotides outside the gene matches: 7. CDR3 length equals 15 residues. Germline-derived CDR1 and CDR2 are MNHEY and SVGAGI. CDR3: CASSYQGQSFNVLTF. CDR3 coding DNA: TGTGCCAGCAGTTACCAGGGACAGTCTTTCAACGTCCTGACTTTC.

DNA of the CDR3: TGTGCCAGCAGCTTGTGGCGGGCAGGCACCGGGGAGCTGTTTTTT. Translating gives CASSLWRAGTGELFF. This rearrangement joins TRBV5-8 to TRBJ2-2, with D possibly matching TRBD2 (5 bases). This CDR3 has 15 residues. V was clipped by 1 base and J by 4 bases, with 11 bases between them. CDR1 and CDR2 (germline): SGHTS, YDEGEE.

The CDR3 bases are TGTGCCACCAGCAGAGATACAGGGTCTAGGGAAAAACTGTTTTTT. Its translation is CATSRDTGSREKLFF. This sequence joins TRBV15 and TRBJ1-4, with D possibly being TRBD1 (6 bases). Per the germline V gene, CDR1 is LNHNV and CDR2 is YYDKDF (reference sequence). The CDR3 has 15 residues. Trimming left V 0 bases short and J 8 bases short, with 13 bases between.

V and J are TRBV4-3 and TRBJ1-2, with D possibly matching TRBD1 (5 bases). This CDR3 has 15 amino acids. Trimming took 1 base from V and 4 from J, leaving 13 bases between them. Per germline, CDR1 LGHNA and CDR2 YSLEER. DNA of the CDR3: TGCGCCAGCAGCCAAGGCGCGGGACCGACCTATGGCTACACCTTC. Protein: CASSQGAGPTYGYTF.